The 26 T cell receptor beta chains listed next were all sequenced from one sample in a study of technical replicates of blood from several donors (dated by TCRdb to 2016 to 2017). Libraries were prepared through the immunoSEQ multiplex PCR assay. Not all clones reach the TCRdb copy of this immuneACCESS table, which keeps in-frame sequences only. Checked studies attribute under half of the gap to unresolved V genes and leave the rest unexplained. The sample includes about 62,000 clones, with roughly 98% observed a single time. Approximately 0.17% of the sample rests with the top ten. The material sequenced was T cells isolated from PBMCs. These receptor sequences come from a human donor in good health.

The J gene is TRBJ1-4, the V gene TRBV7-9; D possibly corresponds to TRBD1 (5 bases). V was cut by 3 bases and J by 3 bases, with 8 bases left in between. The CDR3 contains 14 residues. CDR1 is SEHNR and CDR2 is FQNEAQ in the germline V gene (reference sequence). CDR3 sequence: CASSFRGANEKLFF. The CDR3 DNA sequence: TGTGCCAGCAGCTTCCGGGGGGCTAATGAAAAACTGTTTTTT.

The chain joins TRBV10-1 to TRBJ2-7, with 9 bases aligning to TRBD1. The CDR3 is made up of 15 amino acids. V gave up 3 bases and J gave up 5 bases; unmatched junction bases: 8. The germline V gene encodes CDR1 WNHNN and CDR2 SYGVQD (reference sequence). CDR3 region: CASSDEGQGTNEQYF. The CDR3 nucleotides read TGCGCCAGCAGTGATGAGGGACAGGGAACCAACGAGCAGTACTTC.

The chain employs TRBV4-2 and TRBJ2-2; 9 nucleotides line up with TRBD1. The CDR3 is 17 residues long. With V trimmed by 1 base and J by 4 bases, 7 bases remained unmatched. Germline values: CDR1 LGHNA, CDR2 YNFKEQ. CDR3 sequence: CASSQAAGQGPTGELFF. The CDR3, as DNA: TGTGCCAGCAGCCAAGCTGCGGGACAGGGACCCACCGGGGAGCTGTTTTTT.

The sample holds one count of this clone. The chain is built from TRBV15 and TRBJ2-1; 9 nucleotides match TRBD1. V shed 0 bases and J 9 bases; nucleotides not matched to a gene: 6. CDR1 LNHNV and CDR2 YYDKDF come from the germline V gene (reference sequence). CDR3 size: 15 residues. CDR3 sequence: CATSREEGQGFEQFF. CDR3 nucleotide sequence: TGTGCCACCAGCAGAGAAGAGGGACAGGGTTTTGAGCAGTTCTTC.

The chain combines TRBV6-5 with TRBJ2-3; 8 bases line up with TRBD2. The CDR3 is 14 amino acids. V dropped 8 bases and J dropped 2; count of bases not matched to a gene: 6. CDR1 and CDR2 (germline): MNHEY, SVGAGI. The CDR3: CASRGGQHTDTQYF. As DNA, the CDR3 is TGTGCCAGCCGGGGGGGGCAGCACACAGATACGCAGTATTTT.

The chain joins TRBV4-1 to TRBJ2-1, with TRBD1 as a possible D gene (5 bases). Germline V gene data show CDR1 as MGHRA and CDR2 as YSYEKL. V lost 4 bases to trimming and J lost 0 bases, with 19 bases between them. The CDR3 consists of 18 residues. Written as DNA, the CDR3 is TGCGCCAGCAGCCCTTACAGGTTTGGAAAGAGCTCCTACAATGAGCAGTTCTTC. It yields the protein CASSPYRFGKSSYNEQFF.

The genes are TRBV19 and TRBJ1-4, with D possibly TRBD1 on 5 matching bases. CDR1 and CDR2 (germline): LNHDA, SQIVND (reference sequence). The CDR3 has 19 amino acids. V dropped 5 bases and J dropped 4 bases, with 26 bases sitting between them. This CDR3 reads CASSLVRAAAEGLNEKLFF. The CDR3 DNA sequence: TGTGCCAGTAGTCTAGTCCGGGCAGCGGCGGAGGGGCTTAATGAAAAACTGTTTTTT.

The CDR3 region has the DNA TGTGCCAGCAGCCAGGAGGGACAGGTCACCCAGCCCCAGCATTTT. Amino acid sequence: CASSQEGQVTQPQHF. The chain recombines TRBV4-2 with TRBJ1-5; TRBD1 agrees at 8 bases. The CDR3 is 15 amino acids. The V gene's germline CDR1 is LGHNA and CDR2 YNFKEQ. V lost 3 bases and J lost 7; bases outside the gene matches: 8.

V and J are TRBV7-9 and TRBJ2-3, with 10 bases aligning to TRBD2. The CDR3 runs to 14 residues. The junction had 6 bases not matched to a gene; V was cut back by 8 bases and J by 4 bases. Germline V gives CDR1 SEHNR, CDR2 FQNEAQ (reference sequence). This CDR3 reads CASGGAGGPDTQYF. DNA for the CDR3: TGTGCCAGCGGGGGAGCGGGGGGGCCAGATACGCAGTATTTT.

The chain recombines TRBV6-1 with TRBJ1-5; possible D gene TRBD1, 6 bases. Germline CDR1 is MNHNS and CDR2 is SASEGT. The CDR3 consists of 14 residues. V lost 4 bases and J 0 bases, leaving 7 bases between the germline ends. The CDR3 coding sequence is TGTGCCAGCAGTGGGACAGCTAGCAATCAGCCCCAGCATTTT. It yields the protein CASSGTASNQPQHF.

This clone was picked up a small number of times. The J gene is TRBJ2-2, the V gene TRBV9, with D possibly matching TRBD2 (6 bases). The germline V gene encodes CDR1 SGDLS and CDR2 YYNGEE. CDR3 length: 22 residues. V was clipped by 0 bases and J by 0 bases, with 27 bases between them. CDR3 in DNA: TGTGCCAGCAGCGTAGCTACTGGGGTCTTGCTAGCGCGAGATACGAACACCGGGGAGCTGTTTTTT. Translating it yields CASSVATGVLLARDTNTGELFF. Full variable domain (remainder filled in from reference TRBV9 and TRBJ2-2): DSGVTQTPKHLITATGQRVTLRCSPRSGDLSVYWYQQSLDQGLQFLIQYYNGEERAKGNILERFSAQQFPDLHSELNLSSLELGDSALYFCASSVATGVLLARDTNTGELFFGEGSRLTVL.

V is TRBV19 and J is TRBJ2-2; D is possibly TRBD1 (6 bases). V lost 4 bases, J lost 4 bases, and 10 bases lay in between. Germline V gives CDR1 LNHDA, CDR2 SQIVND (reference sequence). This CDR3 comprises 14 residues. CDR3 in DNA: TGTGCCAGTAGTACCCCGGACAGCACCGGGGAGCTGTTTTTT. Amino acids: CASSTPDSTGELFF.

J is TRBJ2-7 and V is TRBV5-1; TRBD1 aligns across 7 bases. The CDR3 has 15 residues. Unmatched junction bases numbered 11, after V lost 7 bases and J lost 1 base. Germline CDR1 reads SGHRS; CDR2 reads YFSETQ. Here the CDR3 reads CASYTGDRVSYEQYF. DNA for the CDR3: TGCGCCAGCTATACTGGCGACAGGGTATCCTACGAGCAGTACTTC.

This clone was seen a single time. The J gene is TRBJ2-2, the V gene TRBV18; 7 bases line up with TRBD1. The V gene's germline CDR1 is KGHSH and CDR2 LQKENI. With 4 bases clipped from V and 5 bases from J, the junction kept 10 bases outside the gene matches. CDR3 length: 16 residues. The CDR3 DNA reads as TGTGCCAGCTCACTCTACGACAGGGCACCAACCGGGGAGCTGTTTTTT. Amino acids: CASSLYDRAPTGELFF.

The rearrangement links TRBV4-1 to TRBJ2-5, with 10 bases aligning to TRBD2. The CDR3 is made up of 20 amino acids. J gave up 5 bases and V 0 bases, and 18 bases lay outside the gene matches. Germline lookup yields CDR1 MGHRA and CDR2 YSYEKL. CDR3 nucleotides: TGCGCCAGCAGCCAAGACGCCCTGAGTTTTAGCGGGAGGAGTTATGAGACCCAGTACTTC. Protein sequence: CASSQDALSFSGRSYETQYF.

V and J are TRBV6-5 and TRBJ1-2, with a tentative D call TRBD1 (5 bases). Germline loops: CDR1 MNHEY, CDR2 SVGAGI. The V end was cut by 8 bases, the J end by 4 bases, with 11 bases between. The CDR3 has 12 residues. CDR3 region: CASSQGLYGYTF. Here the CDR3 DNA reads TGTGCCAGCTCGCAGGGCCTCTATGGCTACACCTTC.

The V gene is TRBV6-4, the J gene TRBJ1-2; D gene unclear. V was clipped by 8 bases and J by 2 bases, with 15 bases between them. Germline V gene lookup returns CDR1 MRHNA and CDR2 SNTAGT. CDR3 length equals 14 residues. Written as DNA, the CDR3 is TGTGCCAGCTTAGGTAGACACCGAAACTATGGCTACACCTTC. It is translated as CASLGRHRNYGYTF.

This sequence joins TRBV5-5 and TRBJ1-2, with a weak D call TRBD1 (5 bases). Trimming cost V 3 bases and J 6 bases, with 15 bases left between them. Germline V lookup: CDR1 SGHKS, CDR2 YYEKEE (reference sequence). The CDR3 loop spans 14 amino acids. The CDR3 here is CASSSSTGVHGYTF. The CDR3 DNA reads as TGTGCCAGCAGCTCCAGTACAGGTGTTCATGGCTACACCTTC.

The chain combines TRBV11-2 with TRBJ1-5; possible D gene TRBD1, 5 bases. Germline V gene data show CDR1 as SGHAT and CDR2 as FQNNGV. The CDR3 covers 14 residues. V lost 4 bases and J lost 1, with 8 bases in between. The CDR3 nucleotides are TGTGCCAGCAGCTCCTCAGGGAGCAATCAGCCCCAGCATTTT. Translating it yields CASSSSGSNQPQHF. Based on the CDR3 plus reference TRBV11-2 and TRBJ1-5, the full variable domain is EAGVAQSPRYKIIEKRQSVAFWCNPISGHATLYWYQQILGQGPKLLIQFQNNGVVDDSQLPKDRFSAERLKGVDSTLKIQPAKLEDSAVYLCASSSSGSNQPQHFGDGTRLSIL.

This clone has just one count. The V call is TRBV5-6, the J call TRBJ2-3; possibly TRBD1 for D (6 bases). CDR1 and CDR2 from the germline V gene are SGHDT and YYEEEE. Deletions cut 0 bases from V and 3 bases from J, with 8 bases between. The CDR3 is 14 residues long. This chain's CDR3 is CASSLDRATDTQYF. As DNA, the CDR3 is TGTGCCAGCAGCTTGGACAGGGCTACAGATACGCAGTATTTT.

The chain has TRBV19 and TRBJ2-1, with 9 positions matching TRBD1. Germline V CDR1 and CDR2: LNHDA, SQIVND (reference sequence). V gave up 1 base and J gave up 7 bases; unmatched junction bases: 2. The CDR3 contains 14 residues. CDR3 loop: CASSIVDRGNEQFF. The CDR3 nucleotides are TGTGCCAGTAGTATAGTCGACAGGGGGAATGAGCAGTTCTTC.

This chain joins TRBV11-2 and TRBJ2-1, with 9 positions matching TRBD2. CDR3 length equals 16 residues. Germline V gives CDR1 SGHAT, CDR2 FQNNGV. J gave up 4 bases and V 2 bases, and 6 bases lay outside the gene matches. The CDR3, as DNA: TGTGCCAGCAGCTTACTTCGCGGGAGGGGATACAATGAGCAGTTCTTC. Encoded protein: CASSLLRGRGYNEQFF.

The chain uses TRBV19 and TRBJ2-5; weak D call: TRBD1 (6 bases). CDR1 is LNHDA and CDR2 is SQIVND in the germline V gene (reference sequence). Trimming removed 3 bases from V and 4 bases from J, with 12 bases in between. CDR3 size: 14 residues. For the CDR3, the DNA is TGTGCCAGTAGTATTGGCCCCAGGGGAGAGACCCAGTACTTC. Protein sequence: CASSIGPRGETQYF.

V gene TRBV28 combines with J gene TRBJ2-7; possible D gene TRBD1, 5 bases. CDR1 and CDR2 from the germline V gene are MDHEN and SYDVKM. The V gene lost 5 bases and the J gene lost 2 bases, with 13 bases spanning the gap. This CDR3 is 14 amino acids long. CDR3 DNA sequence: TGTGCCAGCAGTCACCGACAGAAACCCTACGAGCAGTACTTC. Its protein product is CASSHRQKPYEQYF.

The rearrangement joins TRBV27 to TRBJ1-1; the D gene is possibly TRBD1 (6 bases). Germline V gene lookup returns CDR1 MNHEY and CDR2 SMNVEV (reference sequence). Trimming shortened V by 5 bases and J by 5 bases, and 15 bases separated the two germline ends. The CDR3 has 14 amino acids. The CDR3 DNA reads TGTGCCAGCAGTCCATTACAGGGTGCGACTGAAGCTTTCTTT. Translated: CASSPLQGATEAFF.

The gene calls are TRBV10-3 and TRBJ2-7; D is perhaps TRBD1 (7 bases). In germline, CDR1 is ENHRY, CDR2 SYGVKD. Trimming took 7 bases from V and 0 from J, leaving 13 bases between them. CDR3 length equals 14 residues. CDR3 DNA sequence: TGTGCCATCAACCCAGGGGGGAGCTCCTACGAGCAGTACTTC. This encodes CAINPGGSSYEQYF.